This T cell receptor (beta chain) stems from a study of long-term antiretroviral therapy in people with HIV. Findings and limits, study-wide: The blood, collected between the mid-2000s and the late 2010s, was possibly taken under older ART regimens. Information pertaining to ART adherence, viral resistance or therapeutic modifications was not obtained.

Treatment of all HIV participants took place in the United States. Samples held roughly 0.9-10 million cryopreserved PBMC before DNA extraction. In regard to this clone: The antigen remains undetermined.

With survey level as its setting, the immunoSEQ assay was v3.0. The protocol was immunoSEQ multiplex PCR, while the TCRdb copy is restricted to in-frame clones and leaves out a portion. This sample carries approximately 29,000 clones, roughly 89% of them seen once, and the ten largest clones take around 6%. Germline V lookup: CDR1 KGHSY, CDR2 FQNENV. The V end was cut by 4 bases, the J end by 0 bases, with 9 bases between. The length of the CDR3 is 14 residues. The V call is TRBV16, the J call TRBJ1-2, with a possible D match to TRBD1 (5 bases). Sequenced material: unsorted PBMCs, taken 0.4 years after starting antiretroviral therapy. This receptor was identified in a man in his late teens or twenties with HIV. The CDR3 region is CASSPTDSNYGYTF. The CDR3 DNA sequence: TGTGCCAGCAGCCCGACAGATTCTAACTATGGCTACACCTTC.